One T cell receptor (beta chain) is described in this entry. This sample stems from a study of blood T cell repertoires in COVID-19. The V and J ends lost 0 bases and 0 bases respectively, with 10 bases between them. Germline assignment: CDR1 SGHRS and CDR2 YFSETQ. The CDR3 spans 16 residues. The repertoire was sequenced with immunoSEQ multiplex PCR; TCRdb's copy has only in-frame clones and lacks some. The profile covers some 350,000 clones, with more than 75% appearing a single time and around 3% taken by the ten largest. The V call is TRBV5-1, the J call TRBJ1-3; tentative D call: TRBD1 (6 bases). This TCR derives from a woman under 40 who had recovered from COVID-19. The sequenced sample was PBMCs or T cells enriched from blood (not recorded which). The CDR3 DNA reads TGCGCCAGCAGCTTGGCCGGGACAATCTCTGGAAACACCATATATTTT. Amino acids: CASSLAGTISGNTIYF.